The text below deals with one TCR beta chain. Its target is not known. Unstimulated regulatory T cells (CD4+CD25+CD127-), CD4+CD25- non-regulatory cells, CD4 and CD8 cells were FACS-sorted from thawed PBMCs. The sample comes from a study of Tregs in tolerant kidney transplant recipients. Broader study findings: Tregs expanded with activated donor B cells seemed most donor-specific. This study did not directly address biological reproducibility.

CDR3 length equals 14 residues. Trimming took off 0 bases at V and 6 bases at J, with 10 bases between the two ends. Looked up from germline, CDR1 is MNHNY and CDR2 is SVGAGI (reference sequence). Method: immunoSEQ multiplex PCR; TCRdb's copy keeps in-frame clones and lacks some. The sample records roughly 250,000 clones, about four fifths being singletons. This chain links TRBV6-6 with TRBJ2-3; D is unresolved. Material for sequencing was CD4+ T cells from blood. The sequence derives from a human donor in good health. The CDR3 DNA follows: TGTGCCAGCAGTTACTCGAAACAAGCCGATACGCAGTATTTT. Protein product: CASSYSKQADTQYF.